The 12 T cell receptor beta chains in this list originate from one sample, sequenced in a study of T cell repertoires in cytomegalovirus infection. TCRdb recomputed calls from the reads with MiXCR, one row per CDR3 protein. The repertoire includes 300,000 to 450,000 distinct CDR3 sequences, around a sixth of them detected once, and approximately 8% sits in the top ten. The sequencing sample was made of PBMCs. The receptor set was obtained from a human donor in good health (CMV status not recorded). Some clones in this sample may be carry-over from other donors' samples.

This clonotype was seen once. CDR3 nucleotides: TGTGCCAGCAGCTTAGACGGGACAGGGGCTAGCACTGAAGCTTTCTTT. It translates to CASSLDGTGASTEAFF. The genes are TRBV7-9 and TRBJ1-1; 10 positions match TRBD1. The CDR3 runs 16 residues. Germline V CDR1 and CDR2: SEHNR, FQNEAQ (reference sequence). Germline trimming cut 1 base from V and 4 bases from J; bases unmatched to any gene: 6. Complete variable domain (other parts from reference TRBV7-9 and TRBJ1-1): DTGVSQNPRHKITKRGQNVTFRCDPISEHNRLYWYRQTLGQGPEFLTYFQNEAQLEKSRLLSDRFSAERPKGSFSTLEIQRTEQGDSAMYLCASSLDGTGASTEAFFGQGTRLTVV.

This clonotype appeared a few times. J is TRBJ1-4 and V is TRBV25-1; D not resolved. V gave up 3 bases and J gave up 6 bases, with 14 bases separating them. The CDR3 consists of 15 residues. The germline CDR1 and CDR2 sequences are MGHDK and SYGVNS. CDR3 region: CASSDVGSGDEKLFF. The CDR3 region has the DNA TGTGCCAGCAGTGATGTTGGATCGGGAGATGAAAAACTGTTTTTT.

This clonotype has ten or more counts. V and J are TRBV7-9 and TRBJ2-5; 7 bases fit TRBD1. Germline assignment: CDR1 SEHNR and CDR2 FQNEAQ (reference sequence). V lost 3 bases, J lost 7 bases, and 5 bases stayed unmatched. The CDR3 is 13 amino acids. CDR3 DNA sequence: TGTGCCAGCAGCTTGGGCCAGGGGGTGACCCAGTACTTC. Protein: CASSLGQGVTQYF.

The chain joins TRBV7-9 to TRBJ1-1, with D perhaps TRBD1 (6 bases). V lost 5 bases and J lost 11, with 18 bases in between. CDR1 SEHNR and CDR2 FQNEAQ come from the germline V gene (reference sequence). The CDR3 extends over 13 amino acids. The CDR3 sequence: CASSPTTGNNAFF. In DNA, the CDR3 is TGTGCCAGCAGCCCGACTACAGGGAATAACGCTTTCTTT.

This clonotype was recorded a few times. The CDR3 DNA reads TGCAGTATGATCCCTCCGGATGGCCAAGAGACCCAGTACTTC. Translated: CSMIPPDGQETQYF. V gene TRBV20-1 combines with J gene TRBJ2-5; unclear D gene. CDR1 is DFQATT and CDR2 is SNEGSKA in the germline V gene (reference sequence). V gave up 8 bases and J gave up 1 base, with 17 bases separating them. The CDR3 loop spans 14 amino acids.

This clonotype was observed a few times. CDR3 residues: CASSQGAPGNTIYF. For the CDR3, the DNA is TGTGCCAGCAGCCAAGGGGCCCCTGGAAACACCATATATTTT. The genes are TRBV3-1 and TRBJ1-3; D remains unclear. V lost 1 base and J lost 2, with 6 bases in between. The CDR3 has 14 residues. Germline values: CDR1 LGHDT, CDR2 YNNKEL (reference sequence).

At least ten counts were recorded for this clonotype. This chain connects TRBV7-2 to TRBJ2-3; D is perhaps TRBD2 (7 bases). The ends were cut back, 5 bases at V and 0 bases at J, with 9 bases in the middle. The CDR3 spans 14 residues. Looked up from germline, CDR1 is SGHTA and CDR2 is FQGNSA. CDR3 sequence reads: CASSRGASTDTQYF. The CDR3 region has the DNA TGTGCCAGCAGCCGGGGGGCTAGCACAGATACGCAGTATTTT.

This clonotype was detected a few times. One end of the junction is discordant with germline, which a read error may explain. The chain employs TRBV28 and TRBJ2-3; D might be TRBD2 (6 bases). Germline lookup yields CDR1 MDHEN and CDR2 SYDVKM. The CDR3 spans 11 residues. The DNA for the CDR3 is TGTGCCAGCAGTTTAATGCGGGGCTTGGTGTTT. Its protein is CASSLMRGLVF.

The V gene is TRBV20-1, the J gene TRBJ1-4; D is undetermined. Germline CDR1 DFQATT, CDR2 SNEGSKA (reference sequence). CDR3 length equals 14 residues. Trimming pared 0 bases from V and 7 bases from J, leaving 12 bases between. The CDR3 loop is CSARDLREGEKLFF. DNA for the CDR3: TGCAGTGCTAGAGATTTGAGGGAGGGTGAAAAACTGTTTTTT.

This chain joins TRBV5-6 and TRBJ1-1; possibly TRBD1 for D (6 bases). Germline V gives CDR1 SGHDT, CDR2 YYEEEE. The V end was cut by 5 bases, the J end by 0 bases, with 20 bases between. The CDR3 extends over 17 amino acids. The CDR3 DNA reads as TGTGCCAGCAGAATTGTCAGGGGACGGGGGTTGAACACTGAAGCTTTCTTT. Encoded protein: CASRIVRGRGLNTEAFF.

As DNA, the CDR3 is TGTGCCAGCAGTTCCCCTCAGGGGTTCTATGGCTACACCTTC. This sequence encodes CASSSPQGFYGYTF. The rearrangement uses TRBV28 and TRBJ1-2; D is possibly TRBD1 (6 bases). The germline CDR1 and CDR2 sequences are MDHEN and SYDVKM. The CDR3 is 14 amino acids. Trimming removed 4 bases from V and 4 bases from J, with 13 bases in between.

This clonotype was detected a few times. This chain joins TRBV15 and TRBJ1-5; D perhaps matches TRBD1 (5 bases). The CDR3 runs to 16 residues. Germline V gene lookup returns CDR1 LNHNV and CDR2 YYDKDF (reference sequence). With 6 bases removed from V and 0 bases from J, the gap between germline ends came to 15 bases. The CDR3 loop reads CATRGNRLYSNQPQHF. The CDR3 coding sequence is TGTGCCACCAGAGGAAACAGGCTCTATAGCAATCAGCCCCAGCATTTT.